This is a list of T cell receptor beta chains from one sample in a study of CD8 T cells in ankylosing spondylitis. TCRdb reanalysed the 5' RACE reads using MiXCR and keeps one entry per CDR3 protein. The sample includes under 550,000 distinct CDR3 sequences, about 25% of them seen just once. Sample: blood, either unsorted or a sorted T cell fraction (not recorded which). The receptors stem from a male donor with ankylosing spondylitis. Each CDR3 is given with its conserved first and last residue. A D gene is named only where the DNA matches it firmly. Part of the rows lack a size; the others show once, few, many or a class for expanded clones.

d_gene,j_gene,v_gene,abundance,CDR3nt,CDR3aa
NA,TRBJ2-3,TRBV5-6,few,TGTGCCAGCATACAATTTTCCGGGAGAGGCCCAGATACGCAGTATTTT,CASIQFSGRGPDTQYF
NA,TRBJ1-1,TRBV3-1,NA,TGTGCCAGCAGCCCTCGATTGGAACAGTGGAACACTGAAGCTTTCTTT,CASSPRLEQWNTEAFF
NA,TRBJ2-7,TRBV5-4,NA,TGTGCCAGCAGCTTGTCAGGTGCCTACGAGCAGTACTTC,CASSLSGAYEQYF
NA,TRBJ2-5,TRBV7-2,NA,TGTGCCAGCAGCTTAGTTAGGTTGGGGGAGACCCAGTACTTC,CASSLVRLGETQYF
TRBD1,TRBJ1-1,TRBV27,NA,TGTGCCAGCAGTTTATCAAGACAGGGAATGTTGCCTGAAGCTTTCTTT,CASSLSRQGMLPEAFF
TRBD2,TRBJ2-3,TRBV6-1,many,TGTGCCAGCAGACCAAGCGGGAACACAGATACGCAGTATTTT,CASRPSGNTDTQYF
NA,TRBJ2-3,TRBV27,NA,TGTGCCAGCAGTAAGGACAGACACGCGGGAGATACGCAGTATTTT,CASSKDRHAGDTQYF
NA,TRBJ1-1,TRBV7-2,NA,TGTGCCAGCAGCCGACCCCTCGTAGGGACTGAAGCTTTCTTT,CASSRPLVGTEAFF
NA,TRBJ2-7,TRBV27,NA,TGTGCCAGCAGCCGCAGGGAATTAGGCTACGAGCAGTACTTC,CASSRRELGYEQYF
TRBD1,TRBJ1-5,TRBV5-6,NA,TGTGCCAGCAGCTTACAGGGGGAGCGGCAGCCCCAGCATTTT,CASSLQGERQPQHF
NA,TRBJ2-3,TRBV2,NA,TGTGCCAGCAGGTATCACAGAGATAGCACAGATACGCAGTATTTT,CASRYHRDSTDTQYF
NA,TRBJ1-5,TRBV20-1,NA,TGCAGTGCTAGAGATCCCGCGGGGACTAGCAATCAGCCCCAGCATTTT,CSARDPAGTSNQPQHF
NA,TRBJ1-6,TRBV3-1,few,TGTGCCAGTTCCGGGACACATAATTCACCCCTCCACTTT,CASSGTHNSPLHF
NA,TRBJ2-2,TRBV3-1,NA,TGTGCCAGCAGCCAAGACTGGGGCAGGTCCGGGGAGCTGTTTTTT,CASSQDWGRSGELFF
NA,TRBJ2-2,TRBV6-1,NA,TGTGCCAGCAGCCCCGCCTCGGGCGCCGGGGAGCTGTTTTTT,CASSPASGAGELFF
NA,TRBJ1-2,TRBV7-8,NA,TGTGCCAGCAGCTTAGCAGTGGGTAACTATGGCTACACCTTC,CASSLAVGNYGYTF
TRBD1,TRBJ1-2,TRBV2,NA,TGTGCCAGCAGTGAAATTAATGCAGGGGGATATGGCTACACCTTC,CASSEINAGGYGYTF
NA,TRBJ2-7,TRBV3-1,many,TGTGCCAGCAGCCCTTCTGGTAGCGTAAGGGGAAGCTACGAGCAGTACTTC,CASSPSGSVRGSYEQYF
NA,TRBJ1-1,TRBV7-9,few,TGTGCCAGCAGCTTAGACCGGGTCCTAGGGACTGAAGCTTTCTTT,CASSLDRVLGTEAFF
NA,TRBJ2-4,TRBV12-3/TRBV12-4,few,TGTGCCAGCAGTTTAGGTAGCGCCAAAAACATTCAGTACTTC,CASSLGSAKNIQYF
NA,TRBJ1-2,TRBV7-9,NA,TGTGCCAGCAGCTTAGACGCCAGCCCGTTCTATGGCTACACCTTC,CASSLDASPFYGYTF
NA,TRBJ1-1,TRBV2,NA,TGTGCCAGCAGGGACTCCGGCACTGAAGCTTTCTTT,CASRDSGTEAFF
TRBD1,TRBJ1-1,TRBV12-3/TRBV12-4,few,TGTGCCAGCAGTCCTACAGGGGTGAGGAACACTGAAGCTTTCTTT,CASSPTGVRNTEAFF
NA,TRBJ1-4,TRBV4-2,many,TGTGCCAGCAGCCAAGATTTAGGGGGGGGCGGACTGTTTTTT,CASSQDLGGGGLFF
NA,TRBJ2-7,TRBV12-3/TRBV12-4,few,TGTGCCAGCAGTTTAGCCCGAGATCGGGGACAAAAATACGAGCAGTACTTC,CASSLARDRGQKYEQYF
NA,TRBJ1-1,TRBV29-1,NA,TGCAGCGCCGAGGGGGACACTGAAGCTTTCTTT,CSAEGDTEAFF
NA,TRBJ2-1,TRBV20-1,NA,TGCAGTGCTCCCGGGACCGATAGAGGCAATGAGCAGTTCTTC,CSAPGTDRGNEQFF
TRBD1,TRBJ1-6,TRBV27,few,TGTGCCAGCAGTTGGACAGGGACAAATTCACCCCTCCACTTT,CASSWTGTNSPLHF
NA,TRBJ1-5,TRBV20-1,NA,TGCAGTGTTACCTCCCGGGTTACGAATCAGCCCCAGCATTTT,CSVTSRVTNQPQHF
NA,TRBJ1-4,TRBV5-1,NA,TGCGCCAGCAGCTTAATGGGAAGTAATGAAAAACTGTTTTTT,CASSLMGSNEKLFF
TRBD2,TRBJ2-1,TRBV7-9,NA,TGTGCCAGCAGCCCCGGGACTAGAAGAGACAATGAGCAGTTCTTC,CASSPGTRRDNEQFF
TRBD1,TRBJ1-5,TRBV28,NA,TGTGCCAGCAGTTTTTTTCCGGACAGGGCTCATCAGCCCCAGCATTTT,CASSFFPDRAHQPQHF
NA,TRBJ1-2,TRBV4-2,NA,TGTGCCAGCAGCCAAGGAGGGGGGATGGCTAACTATGGCTACACCTTC,CASSQGGGMANYGYTF
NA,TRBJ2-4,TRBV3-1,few,TGTGCCAGCAGCCAACGGCCCCTGGAGGTTCAAAACATTCAGTACTTC,CASSQRPLEVQNIQYF
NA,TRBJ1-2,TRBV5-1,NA,TGCGCCAGCAGCTTGGGTGCGGCTTGGGGTGGAGGCTACACCTTC,CASSLGAAWGGGYTF
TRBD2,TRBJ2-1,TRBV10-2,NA,TGCGCCATCAGGCAGGGAGGGGCCTCCTACAATGAGCAGTTCTTC,CAIRQGGASYNEQFF
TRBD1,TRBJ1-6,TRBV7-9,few,TGTGCCAGCAGCGAGAGGACAGGGGACTATAATTCACCCCTCCACTTT,CASSERTGDYNSPLHF
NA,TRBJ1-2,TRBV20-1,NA,TGCAGTGCTCGGGGGCGAAATATTTATGGCTACACCTTC,CSARGRNIYGYTF
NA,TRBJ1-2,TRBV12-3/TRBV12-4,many,TGTGCCAGCACCCTCGGACAGCTCTATGGCTACACCTTC,CASTLGQLYGYTF
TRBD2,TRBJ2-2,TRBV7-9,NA,TGTGCCAGCAGCAAGACTAGCGGGAGGGCCAACACCGGGGAGCTGTTTTTT,CASSKTSGRANTGELFF
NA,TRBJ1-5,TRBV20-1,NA,TGCAGTGCTAGGCGTGGGGCCCAAAATCAGCCCCAGCATTTT,CSARRGAQNQPQHF
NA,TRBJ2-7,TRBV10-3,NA,TGTGCCATCAGTGAGGGGGAGCACGAGCAGTACTTC,CAISEGEHEQYF